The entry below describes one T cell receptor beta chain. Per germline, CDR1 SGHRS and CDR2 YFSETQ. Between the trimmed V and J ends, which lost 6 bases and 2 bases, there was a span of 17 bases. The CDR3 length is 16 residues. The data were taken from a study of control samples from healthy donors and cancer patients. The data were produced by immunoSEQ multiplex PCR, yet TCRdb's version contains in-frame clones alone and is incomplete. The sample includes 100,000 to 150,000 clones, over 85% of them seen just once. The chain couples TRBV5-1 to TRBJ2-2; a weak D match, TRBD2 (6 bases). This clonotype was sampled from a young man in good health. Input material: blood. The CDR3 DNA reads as TGCGCCAGCAATGACCGGACTAACATAAACACCGGGGAGCTGTTTTTT. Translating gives CASNDRTNINTGELFF.